This passage covers 8 T cell receptor beta chains from one sample sequenced in a study of T-cell reconstitution after alpha-beta-depleted transplantation in children. Unique molecular identifiers tagged the TCRbeta library. TCRdb recomputed calls from the PCR reads with MiXCR, one row per CDR3 protein. The sample comprises over 90,000 distinct CDR3 sequences, approximately 8% of which are singletons, and 15% to 20% rests with the top ten. The sequenced sample was PBMCs, obtained before TCRalphabeta/CD19-depleted stem cell transplant. These receptors were collected from a boy between 2 and 10 years old with acute lymphoblastic leukemia, due to receive a stem cell transplant.

The genes are TRBV7-8 and TRBJ1-2; D remains unclear. The V end lost 1 base, the J end lost 3 bases, and 6 bases lay between the germline ends. The CDR3 is made up of 13 amino acids. CDR1 is SGHVS, CDR2 FQNEAQ, per germline. CDR3 sequence (DNA): TGTGCCAGCAGCTTAGAGTTGTACTATGGCTACACCTTC. This sequence encodes CASSLELYYGYTF.

This clonotype showed up many times. V usage is TRBV7-2 and J usage is TRBJ2-1; the D gene is possibly TRBD2 (6 bases). Between the trimmed V and J ends, which lost 5 bases and 10 bases, there was a span of 15 bases. Germline V gene sequence: CDR1 SGHTA, CDR2 FQGNSA. CDR3 length: 13 amino acids. In DNA, the CDR3 is TGTGCCAGCAGCCCCGGGGGTGCCGGGGAGCAGTTCTTC. Its translation: CASSPGGAGEQFF.

The sample holds a few counts of this clonotype. This chain uses TRBV18 with TRBJ2-5, with D maybe TRBD2 (7 bases). Trimming shortened V by 2 bases and J by 5 bases, and 12 bases separated the two germline ends. Germline values: CDR1 KGHSH, CDR2 LQKENI. This CDR3 is 14 amino acids long. DNA for the CDR3: TGTGCCAGCTCACCAGTCCGGGGGGCGGAGACCCAGTACTTC. The encoded protein is CASSPVRGAETQYF. Variable domain in full (rest from reference TRBV18 and TRBJ2-5): NAGVMQNPRHLVRRRGQEARLRCSPMKGHSHVYWYRQLPEEGLKFMVYLQKENIIDESGMPKERFSAEFPKEGPSILRIQQVVRGDSAAYFCASSPVRGAETQYFGPGTRLLVL.

As regards this clonotype: This clone may be a read error of a much larger clone one base away. The V call is TRBV5-6, the J call TRBJ1-5; D is uncertain. Germline lookup yields CDR1 SGHDT and CDR2 YYEEEE. The length of the CDR3 is 15 residues. Trimming stripped 4 bases from V and 4 bases from J, with 15 bases between. CDR3 DNA sequence: TGTGCCAGCAGCCTGTGGACCCTAAGGAATCAGCCCCAGCATTTT. Protein product: CASSLWTLRNQPQHF.

There are many counts of this clonotype. V is TRBV7-2 and J is TRBJ2-7, with 9 bases fitting TRBD2. CDR1 is SGHTA, CDR2 FQGNSA, per germline. The CDR3 runs 15 residues. J lost 3 bases, V lost 1 base, and 4 bases had no gene match. CDR3 coding DNA: TGTGCCAGCAGCTTAGTGAGCGGGGGGTTCTACGAGCAGTACTTC. Residues: CASSLVSGGFYEQYF.

The chain is built from TRBV27 and TRBJ2-3, with 13 nucleotides matching TRBD2. The CDR3 extends over 18 amino acids. The trim removed 4 bases at V and 4 bases at J, leaving 11 bases unmatched. CDR1 is MNHEY, CDR2 SMNVEV, per germline (reference sequence). CDR3 amino acids: CASSSLTRTSGGADTQYF. As DNA, the CDR3 is TGTGCCAGCAGTTCTTTAACCAGGACTAGCGGGGGAGCAGATACGCAGTATTTT.

This clonotype was counted many times. The chain combines TRBV6-5 with TRBJ2-1; weak D call: TRBD1 (6 bases). There are 16 residues in the CDR3. Germline assignment: CDR1 MNHEY and CDR2 SVGAGI. V lost 0 bases to trimming and J lost 3 bases, with 12 bases between them. CDR3 loop: CASSYSAGELYNEQFF. DNA of the CDR3: TGTGCCAGCAGTTACTCGGCAGGGGAACTCTACAATGAGCAGTTCTTC.

This clonotype has only a few counts. The rearrangement joins TRBV10-1 to TRBJ2-3; D may be TRBD1 (6 bases). CDR1 and CDR2 (germline): WNHNN, SYGVQD (reference sequence). CDR3 size: 14 residues. V was cut by 8 bases and J by 4 bases, with 16 bases left in between. CDR3 bases: TGCGCCAGCCGGGCAGGGGCCTCCGCAGATACGCAGTATTTT. Translated, it gives CASRAGASADTQYF.